A single sample is the source of the 10 T cell receptor beta chains below, sequenced in a study of blood T cell repertoires in COVID-19. Method: immunoSEQ multiplex PCR; TCRdb's copy keeps in-frame clones and lacks some. The data hold about 220,000 clones, with roughly 88% observed a single time. The specimen was PBMCs or T cells enriched from blood (not recorded which). These receptors all stem from a woman in her 40s with acute COVID-19.

The J gene is TRBJ1-1, the V gene TRBV7-8, with a tentative D call TRBD1 (6 bases). With 2 bases removed from V and 1 base from J, the gap between germline ends came to 11 bases. The CDR3 covers 15 residues. Germline CDR1 and CDR2: SGHVS and FQNEAQ. CDR3 in DNA: TGTGCCAGCAGCTTACAGGGGCCGGAGAACACTGAAGCTTTCTTT. Its translation: CASSLQGPENTEAFF.

This sequence joins TRBV30 and TRBJ2-3, with no clear D. V was cut by 0 bases and J by 2 bases, with 15 bases left in between. Germline loops: CDR1 GTSNPN, CDR2 SVGIG (reference sequence). This CDR3 contains 16 residues. The CDR3 spells CAWSVEGAATTDTQYF. The CDR3 bases are TGTGCCTGGAGTGTAGAAGGTGCGGCTACCACAGATACGCAGTATTTT.

This clone came up once. The V and J genes are TRBV11-3 and TRBJ1-2; the D gene is possibly TRBD1 (5 bases). Germline V lookup: CDR1 SGHNT, CDR2 YENEEA. This CDR3 comprises 16 residues. Trimming removed 1 base from V and 6 bases from J, with 18 bases in between. The CDR3 DNA follows: TGTGCCAGCAGCTTAGCTGGCGGCAGGGCTCTGGATGGCTACACCTTC. It specifies CASSLAGGRALDGYTF. Variable domain in full (rest from reference TRBV11-3 and TRBJ1-2): EAGVVQSPRYKIIEKKQPVAFWCNPISGHNTLYWYLQNLGQGPELLIRYENEEAVDDSQLPKDRFSAERLKGVDSTLKIQPAELGDSAVYLCASSLAGGRALDGYTFGSGTRLTVV.

This chain joins TRBV7-9 and TRBJ1-2, with D possibly being TRBD1 (5 bases). Germline V gene sequence: CDR1 SEHNR, CDR2 FQNEAQ (reference sequence). This CDR3 has 17 amino acids. Trimming took 3 bases from V and 2 from J, leaving 19 bases between them. The chain's CDR3 is CASSFKGQGPQNYGYTF. CDR3 DNA sequence: TGTGCCAGCAGCTTTAAAGGGCAGGGCCCACAGAACTATGGCTACACCTTC. Full variable domain (missing parts from reference TRBV7-9 and TRBJ1-2): DTGVSQNPRHKITKRGQNVTFRCDPISEHNRLYWYRQTLGQGPEFLTYFQNEAQLEKSRLLSDRFSAERPKGSFSTLEIQRTEQGDSAMYLCASSFKGQGPQNYGYTFGSGTRLTVV.

The chain recombines TRBV9 with TRBJ2-1, with TRBD1 matching over 8 bases. This CDR3 is 14 amino acids long. The germline V gene encodes CDR1 SGDLS and CDR2 YYNGEE. With 2 bases clipped from V and 7 bases from J, the junction kept 5 bases outside the gene matches. The CDR3 DNA reads as TGTGCCAGCAGCGTGGACAGGGTTCGAAATGAGCAGTTCTTC. Amino acid sequence: CASSVDRVRNEQFF.

CDR3 residues: CASSQSGRIGEQFF. The CDR3 coding sequence is TGCGCCAGCAGCCAAAGCGGGAGGATCGGTGAGCAGTTCTTC. The rearrangement uses TRBV4-1 and TRBJ2-1; 9 bases are shared with TRBD2. The CDR3 sequence is 14 residues long. Germline V gene lookup returns CDR1 MGHRA and CDR2 YSYEKL. V lost 2 bases, J lost 9 bases, and 5 bases stayed unmatched.

The chain carries TRBV6-4 and TRBJ2-1, with D tentatively TRBD1 (5 bases). Germline lookup yields CDR1 MRHNA and CDR2 SNTAGT. The ends were cut back, 7 bases at V and 6 bases at J, with 16 bases in the middle. The CDR3 covers 14 residues. CDR3 in DNA: TGTGCCAGCAATACAGGATGGCAGGGCAATGAGCAGTTCTTC. Encoded protein: CASNTGWQGNEQFF.

This clone was seen a handful of times. The chain is built from TRBV4-1 and TRBJ1-3; no definite D call. From germline, CDR1 is MGHRA and CDR2 YSYEKL. Trimming removed 0 bases at V and 4 bases at J, with 7 bases between. The CDR3 runs to 14 residues. CDR3 in DNA: TGCGCCAGCAGCCAAGATTTGCGGGGAAACACCATATATTTT. Translated: CASSQDLRGNTIYF.

The gene calls are TRBV6-4 and TRBJ2-1; 11 nucleotides line up with TRBD2. CDR1 is MRHNA, CDR2 SNTAGT, per germline. CDR3 size: 18 residues. Germline trimming cut 5 bases from V and 3 bases from J; bases unmatched to any gene: 12. The CDR3 loop is CASSPGLAVFRGYNEQFF. The CDR3 nucleotides are TGTGCCAGCAGTCCGGGACTAGCGGTTTTCCGTGGCTACAATGAGCAGTTCTTC.

This chain links TRBV5-1 with TRBJ2-2; 7 positions match TRBD1. The CDR3 totals 15 residues. V dropped 3 bases and J dropped 7; count of bases not matched to a gene: 9. From germline, CDR1 is SGHRS and CDR2 YFSETQ. CDR3 amino acids: CASSSGQSGGGELFF. DNA of the CDR3: TGCGCCAGCAGCTCGGGACAGTCGGGTGGCGGGGAGCTGTTTTTT.